This TCR beta chain was recovered during a study of CD8 T cells in ankylosing spondylitis. Study-wide results and limits: For ankylosing spondylitis blood, a TCR beta motif of 7 or 8 highly homologous variants appeared characteristic. Disease-associated clones were reportedly significantly overrepresented in matched ankylosing spondylitis synovial fluid.

The CDR3 loop spans 12 amino acids. The germline V and J ends were trimmed by 4 bases and 2 bases, with 7 bases remaining between them. From germline, CDR1 is DFQATT and CDR2 SNEGSKA (reference sequence). With molecular barcodes, quantitative 5'-RACE was used to make the TCR beta libraries. TCRdb reprocessed the 5' RACE reads via MiXCR and lists one record per CDR3 protein. The sample comprises 250,000 to 350,000 distinct CDR3 sequences, 20% of which are singletons, and around 7.8% rests with the top ten. The table lists this clonotype with a few counts. Its target is not known. The gene calls are TRBV20-1 and TRBJ2-3; D remains unclear. Material for sequencing was blood, either unsorted or a sorted T cell fraction (not recorded which). The receptor was derived from a male donor with ankylosing spondylitis or in good health (not recorded which). Written as DNA, the CDR3 is TGCAGTGCTAAGCAGGCCACAGATACGCAGTATTTT. Its translation: CSAKQATDTQYF.